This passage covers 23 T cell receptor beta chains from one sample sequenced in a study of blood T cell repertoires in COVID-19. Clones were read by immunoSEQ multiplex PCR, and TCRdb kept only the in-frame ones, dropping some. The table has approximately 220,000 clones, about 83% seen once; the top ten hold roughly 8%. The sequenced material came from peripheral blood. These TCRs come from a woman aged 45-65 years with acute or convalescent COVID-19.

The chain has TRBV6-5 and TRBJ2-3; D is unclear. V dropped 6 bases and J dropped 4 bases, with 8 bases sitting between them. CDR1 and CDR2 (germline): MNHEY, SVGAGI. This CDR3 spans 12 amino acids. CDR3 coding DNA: TGTGCCAGCAGGCCTAATTCAGATACGCAGTATTTT. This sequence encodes CASRPNSDTQYF.

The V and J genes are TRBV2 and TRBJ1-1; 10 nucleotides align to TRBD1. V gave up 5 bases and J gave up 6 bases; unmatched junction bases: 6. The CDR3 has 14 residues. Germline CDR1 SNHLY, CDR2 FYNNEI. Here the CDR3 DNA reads TGTGCCAGCAGTCCCGGGACAGGGGCGGCTGAAGCTTTCTTT. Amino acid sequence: CASSPGTGAAEAFF. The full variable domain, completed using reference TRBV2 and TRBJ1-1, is EPEVTQTPSHQVTQMGQEVILRCVPISNHLYFYWYRQILGQKVEFLVSFYNNEISEKSEIFDDQFSVERPDGSNFTLKIRSTKLEDSAMYFCASSPGTGAAEAFFGQGTRLTVV.

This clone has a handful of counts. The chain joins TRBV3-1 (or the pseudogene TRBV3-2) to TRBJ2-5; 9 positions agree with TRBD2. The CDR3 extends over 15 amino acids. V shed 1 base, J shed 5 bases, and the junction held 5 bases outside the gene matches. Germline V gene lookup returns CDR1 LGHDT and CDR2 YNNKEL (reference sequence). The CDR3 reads CASSQAPTSGETQYF. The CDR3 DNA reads TGTGCCAGCAGCCAAGCCCCTACTAGCGGGGAGACCCAGTACTTC.

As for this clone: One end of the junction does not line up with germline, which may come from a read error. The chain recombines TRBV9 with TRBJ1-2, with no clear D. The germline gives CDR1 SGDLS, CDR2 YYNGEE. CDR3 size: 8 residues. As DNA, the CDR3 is TGTGCCAGCAGCGGGGAGGCCTTC. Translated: CASSGEAF.

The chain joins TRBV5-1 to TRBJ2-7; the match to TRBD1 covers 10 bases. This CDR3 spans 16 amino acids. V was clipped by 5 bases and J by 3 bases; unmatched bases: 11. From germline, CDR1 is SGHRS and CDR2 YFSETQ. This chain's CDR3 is CASSYMMRDRGYEQYF. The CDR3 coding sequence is TGCGCCAGCAGTTACATGATGCGGGACAGGGGCTACGAGCAGTACTTC.

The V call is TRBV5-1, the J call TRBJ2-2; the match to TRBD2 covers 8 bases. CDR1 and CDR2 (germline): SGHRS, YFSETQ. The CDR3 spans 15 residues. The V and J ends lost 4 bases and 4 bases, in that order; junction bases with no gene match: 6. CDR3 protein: CASSLLLAATGELFF. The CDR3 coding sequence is TGCGCCAGCAGCCTTCTACTAGCGGCCACCGGGGAGCTGTTTTTT.

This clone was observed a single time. For the CDR3, the DNA is TGTGCCTGGAGTACGGGGACAGGGGGCTTCCTCTATGGCTACACCTTC. It is translated as CAWSTGTGGFLYGYTF. The chain joins TRBV30 to TRBJ1-2; 12 bases match TRBD1. Germline assignment: CDR1 GTSNPN and CDR2 SVGIG (reference sequence). The CDR3 loop spans 16 amino acids. V dropped 2 bases and J dropped 4; count of bases not matched to a gene: 8.

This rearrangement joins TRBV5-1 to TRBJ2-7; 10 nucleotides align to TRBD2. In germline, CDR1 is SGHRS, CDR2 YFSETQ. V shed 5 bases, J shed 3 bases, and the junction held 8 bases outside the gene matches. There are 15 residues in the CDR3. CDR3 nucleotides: TGCGCCAGCAGTCCCTGGGTAGCGGGGGGCTACGAGCAGTACTTC. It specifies CASSPWVAGGYEQYF.

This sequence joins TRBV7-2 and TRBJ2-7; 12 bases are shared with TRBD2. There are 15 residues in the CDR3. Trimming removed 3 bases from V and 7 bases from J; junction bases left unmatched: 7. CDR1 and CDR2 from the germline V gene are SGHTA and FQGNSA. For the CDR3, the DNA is TGTGCCAGCAGCTTCCGACTAGCGGGAGTGGAGGAGCAGTACTTC. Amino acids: CASSFRLAGVEEQYF. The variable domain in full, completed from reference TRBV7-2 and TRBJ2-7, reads GAGVSQSPSNKVTEKGKDVELRCDPISGHTALYWYRQSLGQGLEFLIYFQGNSAPDKSGLPSDRFSAERTGGSVSTLTIQRTQQEDSAVYLCASSFRLAGVEEQYFGPGTRLTVT.

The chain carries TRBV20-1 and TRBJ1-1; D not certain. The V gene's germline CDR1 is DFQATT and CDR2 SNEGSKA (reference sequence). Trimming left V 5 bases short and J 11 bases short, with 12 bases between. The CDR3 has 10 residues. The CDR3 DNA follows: TGCAGTGCTGTTCGCGGGGTCGCTTTCTTT. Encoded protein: CSAVRGVAFF.

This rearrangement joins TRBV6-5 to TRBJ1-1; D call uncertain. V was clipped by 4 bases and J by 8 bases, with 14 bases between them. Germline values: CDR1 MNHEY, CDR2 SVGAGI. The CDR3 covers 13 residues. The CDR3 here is CASSLDPLGEAFF. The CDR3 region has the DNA TGTGCCAGCAGTTTGGATCCCCTAGGAGAAGCTTTCTTT.

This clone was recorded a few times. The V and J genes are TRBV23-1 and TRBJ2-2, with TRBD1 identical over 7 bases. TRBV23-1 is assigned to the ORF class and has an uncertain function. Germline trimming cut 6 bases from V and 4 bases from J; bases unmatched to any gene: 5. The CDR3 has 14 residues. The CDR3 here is CASSRDSFTGELFF. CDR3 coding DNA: TGCGCCAGCAGCCGGGACAGCTTCACCGGGGAGCTGTTTTTT.

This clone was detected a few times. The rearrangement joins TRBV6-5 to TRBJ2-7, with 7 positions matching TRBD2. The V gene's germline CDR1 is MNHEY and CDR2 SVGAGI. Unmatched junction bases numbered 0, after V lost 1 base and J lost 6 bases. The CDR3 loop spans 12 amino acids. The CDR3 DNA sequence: TGTGCCAGCAGTTACTGGGGGGGCGAGCAGTACTTC. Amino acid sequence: CASSYWGGEQYF.

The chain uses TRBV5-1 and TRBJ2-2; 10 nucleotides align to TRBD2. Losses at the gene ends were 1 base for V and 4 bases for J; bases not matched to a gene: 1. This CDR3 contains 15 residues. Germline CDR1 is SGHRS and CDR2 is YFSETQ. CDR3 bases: TGCGCCAGCAGCTTGTCTAGCGGGGGCACCGGGGAGCTGTTTTTT. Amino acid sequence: CASSLSSGGTGELFF.

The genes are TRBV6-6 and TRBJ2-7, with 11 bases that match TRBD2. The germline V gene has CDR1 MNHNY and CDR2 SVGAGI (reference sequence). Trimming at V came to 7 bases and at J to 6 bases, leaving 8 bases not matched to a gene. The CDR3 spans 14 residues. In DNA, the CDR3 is TGTGCCAGCAACCCAGCTAGCGGGAGGTCCGAGCAGTACTTC. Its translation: CASNPASGRSEQYF.

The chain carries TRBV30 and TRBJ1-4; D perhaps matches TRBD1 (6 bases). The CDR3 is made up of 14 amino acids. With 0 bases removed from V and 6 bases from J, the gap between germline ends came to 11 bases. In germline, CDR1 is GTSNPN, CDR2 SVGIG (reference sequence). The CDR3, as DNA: TGTGCCTGGAGTGTACAGGGAGGGTATGAAAAACTGTTTTTT. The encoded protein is CAWSVQGGYEKLFF. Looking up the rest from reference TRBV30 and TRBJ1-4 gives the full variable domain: SQTIHQWPATLVQPVGSPLSLECTVEGTSNPNLYWYRQAAGRGLQLLFYSVGIGQISSEVPQNLSASRPQDRQFILSSKKLLLSDSGFYLCAWSVQGGYEKLFFGSGTQLSVL.

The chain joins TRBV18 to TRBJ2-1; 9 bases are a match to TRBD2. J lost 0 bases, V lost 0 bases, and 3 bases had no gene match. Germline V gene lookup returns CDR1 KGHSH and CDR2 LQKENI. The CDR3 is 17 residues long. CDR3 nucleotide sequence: TGTGCCAGCTCACCACCGAATAGCGGGAGCTCCTACAATGAGCAGTTCTTC. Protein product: CASSPPNSGSSYNEQFF.

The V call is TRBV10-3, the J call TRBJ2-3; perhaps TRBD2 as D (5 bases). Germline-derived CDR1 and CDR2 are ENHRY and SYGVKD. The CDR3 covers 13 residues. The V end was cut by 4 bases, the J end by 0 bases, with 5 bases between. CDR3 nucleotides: TGTGCCATCAGTGGGGAGAGCACAGATACGCAGTATTTT. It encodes CAISGESTDTQYF.

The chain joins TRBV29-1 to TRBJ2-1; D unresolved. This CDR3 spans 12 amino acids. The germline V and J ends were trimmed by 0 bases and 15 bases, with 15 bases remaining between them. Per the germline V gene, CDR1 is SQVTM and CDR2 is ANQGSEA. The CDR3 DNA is TGCAGCGTTGAAGATCATGAGCCCTCACCGTTCTTC. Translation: CSVEDHEPSPFF.

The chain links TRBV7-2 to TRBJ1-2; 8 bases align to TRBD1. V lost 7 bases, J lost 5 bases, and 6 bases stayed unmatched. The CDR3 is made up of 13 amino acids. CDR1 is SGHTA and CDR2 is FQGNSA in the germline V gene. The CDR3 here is CASNPGQVYGYTF. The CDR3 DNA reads TGTGCCAGCAATCCGGGACAGGTTTATGGCTACACCTTC.

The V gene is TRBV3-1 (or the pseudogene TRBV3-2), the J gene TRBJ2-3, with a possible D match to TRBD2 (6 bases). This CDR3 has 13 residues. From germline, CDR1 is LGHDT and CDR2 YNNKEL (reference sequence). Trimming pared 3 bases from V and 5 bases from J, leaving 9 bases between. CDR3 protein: CASSQGLGDTQYF. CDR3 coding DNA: TGTGCCAGCAGCCAGGGACTTGGAGATACGCAGTATTTT.

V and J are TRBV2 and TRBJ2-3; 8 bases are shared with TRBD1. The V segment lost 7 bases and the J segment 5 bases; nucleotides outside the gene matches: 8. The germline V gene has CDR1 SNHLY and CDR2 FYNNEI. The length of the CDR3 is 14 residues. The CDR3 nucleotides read TGTGCCAGCACTGGACAGGGTCTGGGAGATACGCAGTATTTT. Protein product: CASTGQGLGDTQYF. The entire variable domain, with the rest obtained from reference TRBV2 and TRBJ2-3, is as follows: EPEVTQTPSHQVTQMGQEVILRCVPISNHLYFYWYRQILGQKVEFLVSFYNNEISEKSEIFDDQFSVERPDGSNFTLKIRSTKLEDSAMYFCASTGQGLGDTQYFGPGTRLTVL.

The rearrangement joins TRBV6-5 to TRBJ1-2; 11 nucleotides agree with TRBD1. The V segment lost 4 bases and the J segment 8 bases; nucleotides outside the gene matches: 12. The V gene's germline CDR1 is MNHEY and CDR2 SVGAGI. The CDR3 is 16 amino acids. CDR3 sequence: CASSSFRDRGGWGYTF. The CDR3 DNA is TGTGCCAGCAGTTCATTCCGGGACAGGGGGGGATGGGGCTACACCTTC.